The 15 T cell receptor beta chains below were found in one sample sequenced in a study of regulatory T cells in long-lasting Graves disease. The time point: newly diagnosed GD, antithyroid drugs for less than 3 months. Preparation of the TCR library used RNA extracted from PBMCs. iRepertoire HTBI primers and Arm-PCR of CDR3 regions built TCR beta libraries. TCRdb ran MiXCR on the multiplex PCR reads and lists one entry per CDR3 protein. The table has over 300,000 distinct CDR3 sequences, around 15% seen once. Sequences were derived from peripheral blood mononuclear cells (PBMCs), sampled at new diagnosis, from a patient treated with antithyroid drugs. Receptor source: a female donor with Graves disease.

The rearrangement uses TRBV20-1 and TRBJ2-7; TRBD2 matches 8 bases. The V and J ends lost 4 bases and 9 bases, in that order; junction bases with no gene match: 8. Germline CDR1 is DFQATT and CDR2 is SNEGSKA (reference sequence). This CDR3 spans 12 amino acids. CDR3: CSATGAGGGQYF. The CDR3 region has the DNA TGCAGTGCTACGGGGGCGGGGGGCGGGCAGTACTTC.

Only a few counts were recorded for this clonotype. The CDR3 nucleotides read TGTGCCAGCAGCTTAACAGGGACCGGCGCTGAAGCTTTCTTT. This codes for CASSLTGTGAEAFF. The chain couples TRBV7-3 to TRBJ1-1; D might be TRBD1 (5 bases). The germline CDR1 and CDR2 sequences are SGHTA and FQGTGA. The germline V and J ends were trimmed by 0 bases and 6 bases, with 11 bases remaining between them. This CDR3 has 14 residues.

This clonotype was recorded at least ten times. The genes are TRBV9 and TRBJ2-1; D may be TRBD2 (6 bases). CDR1 is SGDLS and CDR2 is YYNGEE in the germline V gene. The CDR3 is 15 residues long. Trimming took 3 bases from V and 0 from J, leaving 10 bases between them. CDR3 sequence: CASSGSGSSYNEQFF. The CDR3 DNA reads TGTGCCAGCAGCGGTAGCGGAAGCTCCTACAATGAGCAGTTCTTC.

There are many counts of this clonotype. The chain employs TRBV2 and TRBJ2-6; D gene ambiguous. The length of the CDR3 is 11 residues. V lost 10 bases, J lost 3 bases, and 4 bases lay in between. The germline gives CDR1 SNHLY, CDR2 FYNNEI. The CDR3 coding sequence is TGTGCCAATTTTGGGGCCAACGTCCTGACTTTC. This codes for CANFGANVLTF.

This clonotype was detected a few times. The chain couples TRBV3-1 to TRBJ1-2; 10 bases are shared with TRBD1. The CDR3 is made up of 16 amino acids. V was clipped by 0 bases and J by 6 bases; unmatched bases: 7. Germline V CDR1 and CDR2: LGHDT, YNNKEL (reference sequence). DNA for the CDR3: TGTGCCAGCAGCCAAGACGGGACAGGGGAAATCGATGGCTACACCTTC. This sequence encodes CASSQDGTGEIDGYTF. Full variable domain (outside the CDR3, taken from reference TRBV3-1 and TRBJ1-2): DTAVSQTPKYLVTQMGNDKSIKCEQNLGHDTMYWYKQDSKKFLKIMFSYNNKELIINETVPNRFSPKSPDKAHLNLHINSLELGDSAVYFCASSQDGTGEIDGYTFGSGTRLTVV.

This clonotype came up many times. This CDR3 reads CASRTVTPSYEQYF. Written as DNA, the CDR3 is TGTGCCAGCCGGACGGTAACACCTTCCTACGAGCAGTACTTC. The chain couples TRBV28 to TRBJ2-7; D unclear. Germline V gene lookup returns CDR1 MDHEN and CDR2 SYDVKM. The CDR3 is 14 residues long. Trimming pared 8 bases from V and 1 base from J, leaving 15 bases between.

The sample holds many counts of this clonotype. The chain has TRBV2 and TRBJ1-2; the match to TRBD1 covers 10 bases. Germline CDR1 reads SNHLY; CDR2 reads FYNNEI. The CDR3 length is 15 residues. After removal of 3 bases from V and 6 bases from J, the junction contained 7 bases not matched to a gene. The CDR3 loop is CASSDGDRGHNGYTF. In DNA form, the CDR3 reads TGTGCCAGCAGTGATGGGGACAGGGGACATAATGGCTACACCTTC.

This clonotype was counted many times. The chain recombines TRBV27 with TRBJ1-2; 8 bases align to TRBD1. Losses at the gene ends were 6 bases for V and 5 bases for J; bases not matched to a gene: 17. CDR1 is MNHEY and CDR2 is SMNVEV in the germline V gene (reference sequence). The CDR3 is 17 amino acids. The CDR3 loop reads CASSSALQGARWYGYTF. DNA of the CDR3: TGTGCCAGCAGCTCCGCCCTCCAGGGGGCGAGGTGGTATGGCTACACCTTC.

The chain couples TRBV6-2 or TRBV6-3 to TRBJ2-7; 10 positions agree with TRBD2. CDR3 length: 15 amino acids. The V segment lost 6 bases and the J segment 2 bases; nucleotides outside the gene matches: 7. Germline V CDR1 and CDR2: MNHEY, SVGEGT. The CDR3 loop reads CASRTLAGEPYEQYF. The CDR3 nucleotides read TGTGCCAGCAGGACGCTAGCGGGAGAGCCCTACGAGCAGTACTTC.

This clonotype has ten or more counts. Mismatch with germline at one junction end may stem from a read error. The chain links TRBV12-3 or TRBV12-4 to TRBJ1-4, with D possibly matching TRBD1 (5 bases). This CDR3 has 15 amino acids. The CDR3 here is CASSLGRGTNEKLFF. As DNA, the CDR3 is TGTGCCAGCAGCTTAGGACGGGGGACCAATGAAAAACTGTTTTTT.

The V and J genes are TRBV6-2 or TRBV6-3 and TRBJ2-7, with TRBD2 matching 9 bases. Germline assignment: CDR1 MNHEY and CDR2 SVGEGT. The V and J ends lost 5 bases and 6 bases, in that order; junction bases with no gene match: 11. The CDR3 sequence is 15 residues long. CDR3 amino acids: CASSEDLLAGSEQYF. The CDR3 DNA is TGTGCCAGCAGTGAAGATCTACTAGCGGGCAGCGAGCAGTACTTC.

This clonotype was seen ten or more times. V and J are TRBV7-2 and TRBJ1-1; D is possibly TRBD1 (6 bases). The CDR3 consists of 15 residues. Between the trimmed V and J ends, which lost 5 bases and 2 bases, there was a span of 15 bases. Germline V gene sequence: CDR1 SGHTA, CDR2 FQGNSA. CDR3 sequence reads: CASSNVQGLNTEAFF. The CDR3 DNA is TGTGCCAGCAGCAACGTCCAGGGGCTCAACACTGAAGCTTTCTTT. The whole variable domain, remainder taken from reference TRBV7-2 and TRBJ1-1, is GAGVSQSPSNKVTEKGKDVELRCDPISGHTALYWYRQSLGQGLEFLIYFQGNSAPDKSGLPSDRFSAERTGGSVSTLTIQRTQQEDSAVYLCASSNVQGLNTEAFFGQGTRLTVV.

The chain couples TRBV20-1 to TRBJ1-5; the D gene is possibly TRBD1 (5 bases). This CDR3 is 13 amino acids long. Deletions cut 3 bases from V and 6 bases from J, with 12 bases between. Germline lookup yields CDR1 DFQATT and CDR2 SNEGSKA (reference sequence). Here the CDR3 reads CSASGGEGQPQHF. The CDR3 coding sequence is TGCAGTGCTAGTGGGGGGGAAGGTCAGCCCCAGCATTTT.

This clonotype was counted at least ten times. The rearrangement joins TRBV2 to TRBJ2-7; D is possibly TRBD1 or TRBD2 (5 bases each). Germline V lookup: CDR1 SNHLY, CDR2 FYNNEI. This CDR3 contains 14 residues. Trimming stripped 6 bases from V and 4 bases from J, with 16 bases between. For the CDR3, the DNA is TGTGCCAGCAGGAGGGGCAGGCCCGAGTACGAGCAGTACTTC. It yields the protein CASRRGRPEYEQYF.

This clonotype was seen ten or more times. This rearrangement joins TRBV13 to TRBJ2-3, with TRBD2 identical over 8 bases. The J segment lost 6 bases and the V segment lost 2 bases, leaving 4 bases of the junction unmatched. Germline assignment: CDR1 PRHDT and CDR2 FYEKMQ (reference sequence). This CDR3 contains 14 residues. This chain's CDR3 is CASSLLTSADTQYF. The DNA of the CDR3 is TGTGCCAGCAGCTTATTGACTAGCGCGGATACGCAGTATTTT.